This T cell receptor beta chain was sequenced in a study of technical replicates of blood from a few donors. V lost 6 bases to trimming and J lost 3 bases, with 15 bases between them. The CDR3 runs 14 residues. Germline loops: CDR1 MDHEN, CDR2 SYDVKM. Assay used: immunoSEQ multiplex PCR; TCRdb lists only in-frame clones, some missing. The sample holds tens of thousands of clones, about 91% seen once. The TCR sequence derives from a human donor in good health. The sample taken for sequencing was T cells isolated from PBMCs. The chain has TRBV28 and TRBJ2-7; TRBD2 is a possible D gene (6 bases). CDR3 sequence: CASSPIGEVYEQYF. DNA of the CDR3: TGTGCCAGCAGCCCGATAGGGGAGGTCTACGAGCAGTACTTC.